This T cell receptor beta chain emerged from a study of Ad26.COV2.S vaccination and SARS-CoV-2 variants (dated by TCRdb to about 2021). Concerning the study at large: Donors in the vaccine arm were drawn from COV1001, a phase I-IIa trial of Ad26.COV2.S in healthy adults that was multicentre, randomized, double-blind and placebo-controlled. Sequencing of the TCRbeta repertoire served to evaluate the specificity and breadth of SARS-CoV-2-reactive T cell receptors following Ad26.COV2.S vaccination. A total of about 30 samples were included in the TCR-sequenced set, comprising around 19 Ad26.COV2.S vaccine recipients, 5 placebo recipients and 8 SARS-CoV-2 convalescent individuals. Investigators remained blinded to trial group allocation during experiments and outcome assessment. Ad26.COV2.S was given intramuscularly at 5x10^10 or 1x10^11 viral particles, as a single shot or as two shots 56 days apart. Participants in the trial were split at random into five groups of five each, receiving low-dose or high-dose Ad26.COV2.S once or twice, or else placebo on both occasions.

A word on this clone: Its antigen is still unknown. No base quality values were provided; no much bigger clone lies one nucleotide off.

Sample treatment or condition, as interpreted from the label and publication: about 20 received Ad26.COV2.S at low or high dose, single or two shots; five or six received placebo; per-sample allocation not given. Repertoires of vaccine and placebo recipients were sequenced from samples collected on day 63 after the first injection. Between 29 July and 7 August 2020, Cohort 1b enrolled about 27 adults aged 18-55 years at one site in Boston, USA. As a vaccine, Ad26.COV2.S was a replication-incompetent adenovirus type 26 vector that expressed a prefusion-stabilized SARS-CoV-2 spike protein derived from the original Wuhan strain. TCRbeta CDR3 regions were sequenced with the immunoSEQ Assay. After extraction, genomic DNA underwent amplification by bias-controlled multiplex PCR, followed by high-throughput sequencing. On the authors' methods: To quantify the absolute abundance of every unique TCRbeta CDR3 region, sequences were collapsed and filtered. Usable DNA was measured by amplifying reference genes present in all nucleated cells, and TCRbeta template counts were normalized to that usable DNA to estimate T cell fraction. Repertoire TCRs were annotated as SARS-CoV-2-specific when V gene, CDR3 amino acid sequence and J gene were exactly matched to a known reactive TCR set. The reference SARS-CoV-2 TCR set was derived from MIRA and filtered for enrichment in COVID-19-positive ImmuneCODE repertoires, a step that removed public or cross-reactive TCRs. Based on the MIRA antigens, annotated TCRs were further analysed at the level of specific ORF or position within ORF. Breadth was defined as the number of annotated unique rearrangements divided by the total number of unique productive rearrangements, and depth was defined as the summed frequency of the annotated unique rearrangements. Two-sided Wilcoxon rank-sum tests were applied when comparing TCR breadth between groups. The source is immuneACCESS, and TCRdb retained only in-frame sequences with V and J called. Part of the clones is not carried over; for the studies checked, unresolved V genes explain less than half of this, and the remainder is unexplained. The DNA was the basis for D and trimming; V, J and clone size are from that table. This sample lists about 680,000 clones; 70% to 90% were detected once. The ten largest clones represent around 1.4% of the sample.

Overall study outcomes, separate from this receptor: Higher spike-specific TCR breadth was observed in Ad26.COV2.S recipients than in placebo recipients (P = 0.0014). Substantial breadth of spike-specific CD8+ and CD4+ T cell responses was reported after vaccination. The authors noted that the TCR breadth and depth analyses may have underestimated total T cell responses. Comparable non-spike TCR breadth was observed between vaccine and placebo recipients, consistent with only spike being contained in the vaccine. The study was not powered for comparison of responses between vaccine doses or regimens.

The CDR1 and CDR2 encoded by the germline V gene (reference sequence) are SEHNR and FQNEAQ. Measured from the cysteine to the phenylalanine, the CDR3 is 14 residues long. Of the read, only the CDR3 DNA is kept; its 42 bases are in frame from base 1. Trimming accounts for 2 bases at V and 6 bases at J, while the number of junction bases matched to no gene is 4. The origin of this receptor is a person between 18 and 65 years old who received the Ad26.COV2.S COVID-19 vaccine or a placebo. The sequenced sample was peripheral blood, obtained in a trial of Ad26.COV2.S vaccine versus placebo. Here the chain combines TRBV7-9 and TRBJ1-1, and TRBD1 matches 9 of the central bases. Here the CDR3 is given as CASSLWTGVAEAFF. Read as DNA, the sequence is TGTGCCAGCAGCTTATGGACAGGGGTGGCTGAAGCTTTCTTT.